Below are 15 T cell receptor beta chains sequenced from a single sample in a study of shared clonotypes between healthy human individuals. TCRdb's table, derived via immunoSEQ multiplex PCR, lists solely in-frame clones and lacks some. The profile shows 2 million to 2.5 million clones, over 85% of them singletons. The specimen sequenced was naive CD4+ T cells from PBMCs. Subset specified: CD45RA+ positively selected. The receptors were gathered from a man aged 18 to 29 in good health. Some clones in this sample may be carry-over from other donors' samples.

CDR3 nucleotide sequence: TGTGCCAGCAGTTTGGGACTAGCGGGACTCGAGCAGTACTTC. As protein: CASSLGLAGLEQYF. The chain has TRBV2 and TRBJ2-7; 13 nucleotides align to TRBD2. Germline CDR1 SNHLY, CDR2 FYNNEI. The CDR3 sequence is 14 residues long. V lost 5 bases to trimming and J lost 6 bases; unmatched junction nucleotides: 4.

The chain joins TRBV4-3 to TRBJ2-2; 7 bases align to TRBD1. The CDR3 runs 14 residues. Trimming at V came to 4 bases and at J to 5 bases, leaving 4 bases not matched to a gene. The germline V gene encodes CDR1 LGHNA and CDR2 YSLEER. The chain's CDR3 is CASSRQGVTGELFF. In DNA, the CDR3 is TGCGCCAGCAGCCGACAGGGAGTGACCGGGGAGCTGTTTTTT.

The chain employs TRBV7-3 and TRBJ2-3; no clear D. The CDR3 length is 15 residues. Germline V gives CDR1 SGHTA, CDR2 FQGTGA. V gave up 5 bases and J gave up 1 base, with 13 bases separating them. The CDR3 here is CASSRGPTRTDTQYF. CDR3 nucleotides: TGTGCCAGCAGCCGCGGACCGACCCGCACAGATACGCAGTATTTT.

V is TRBV6-6 and J is TRBJ2-7; no reliable D call. This CDR3 region has 11 residues. Per the germline V gene, CDR1 is MNHNY and CDR2 is SVGAGI (reference sequence). Trimming stripped 2 bases from V and 5 bases from J, with 4 bases between. This CDR3 reads CASSYRNEQYF. The CDR3, as DNA: TGTGCCAGCAGTTACAGGAACGAGCAGTACTTC.

This clone was observed a single time. The J gene is TRBJ2-4, the V gene TRBV27; D is unclear. There are 17 residues in the CDR3. Per germline, CDR1 MNHEY and CDR2 SMNVEV (reference sequence). Between the trimmed V and J ends, which lost 7 bases and 0 bases, there was a span of 19 bases. The CDR3 protein is CASKDGRGLLAKNIQYF. As DNA, the CDR3 is TGTGCCAGCAAGGACGGACGAGGCTTACTAGCCAAAAACATTCAGTACTTC.

This chain joins TRBV30 and TRBJ1-5; D not certain. This CDR3 comprises 14 residues. Trimming removed 3 bases at V and 2 bases at J, with 11 bases between. Germline-derived CDR1 and CDR2 are GTSNPN and SVGIG (reference sequence). The CDR3 reads CAWRAKGGNQPQHF. In DNA form, the CDR3 reads TGTGCCTGGAGGGCCAAGGGTGGCAATCAGCCCCAGCATTTT.

The rearrangement uses TRBV7-9 and TRBJ2-7; 10 bases map to TRBD1. CDR1 is SEHNR, CDR2 FQNEAQ, per germline (reference sequence). The CDR3 covers 15 residues. The junction had 5 bases not matched to a gene; V was cut back by 5 bases and J by 1 base. The CDR3 nucleotides read TGTGCCAGCAGCCGGGGACAGGGGAAGTCCTACGAGCAGTACTTC. Translated: CASSRGQGKSYEQYF.

On this clone itself: This specimen includes other DNA sequences encoding the same CDR3. The chain combines TRBV9 with TRBJ2-3, with D unclear. Germline CDR1 is SGDLS and CDR2 is YYNGEE. The CDR3 consists of 13 residues. Trimming shortened V by 0 bases and J by 4 bases, and 6 bases separated the two germline ends. Written as DNA, the CDR3 is TGTGCCAGCAGCGTAGTTGTTGCAGATACGCAGTATTTT. Protein sequence: CASSVVVADTQYF.

This clone was found once. V is TRBV5-1 and J is TRBJ2-4, with 11 bases aligning to TRBD2. Germline V gene lookup returns CDR1 SGHRS and CDR2 YFSETQ. With 0 bases clipped from V and 5 bases from J, the junction kept 4 bases outside the gene matches. There are 16 residues in the CDR3. CDR3 in DNA: TGCGCCAGCAGCTTGGCCCCGGGACTAGCGGAAAACATTCAGTACTTC. Translating gives CASSLAPGLAENIQYF.

A few counts support this clone. The rearrangement uses TRBV27 and TRBJ1-2; D is ambiguous. Deletions cut 0 bases from V and 4 bases from J, with 12 bases between. The CDR3 totals 15 residues. Germline V gives CDR1 MNHEY, CDR2 SMNVEV (reference sequence). The CDR3 protein is CASSLSPVAGYGYTF. The CDR3 bases are TGTGCCAGCAGTTTATCTCCTGTGGCAGGCTATGGCTACACCTTC.

V gene TRBV4-3 combines with J gene TRBJ2-1; D uncertain. CDR1 is LGHNA, CDR2 YSLEER, per germline. Trimming cost V 1 base and J 12 bases, with 19 bases left between them. The CDR3 spans 15 residues. The CDR3 sequence is CASSQVGGQSGWQFF. The CDR3 region has the DNA TGCGCCAGCAGCCAAGTCGGCGGCCAATCGGGTTGGCAGTTCTTC.

The chain has TRBV5-1 and TRBJ1-4; 7 bases are shared with TRBD1. The germline V gene has CDR1 SGHRS and CDR2 YFSETQ. J was trimmed by 4 bases and V by 4 bases; bases with no gene match: 4. The length of the CDR3 is 14 residues. CDR3 sequence: CASSTGQNNEKLFF. In nucleotides, the CDR3 is TGCGCCAGCAGCACGGGACAGAATAATGAAAAACTGTTTTTT.

V is TRBV28 and J is TRBJ2-2, with 7 bases fitting TRBD1. The ends lost 1 base at V and 6 bases at J; junction bases unmatched: 14. The CDR3 runs to 18 residues. Germline CDR1 MDHEN, CDR2 SYDVKM. In DNA form, the CDR3 reads TGTGCCAGCAGTTTATATAACTTACGACAGGGACGCGCCGGGGAGCTGTTTTTT. It yields the protein CASSLYNLRQGRAGELFF.

The rearrangement uses TRBV7-2 and TRBJ2-1, with D perhaps matching TRBD2 (5 bases). CDR1 is SGHTA and CDR2 is FQGNSA in the germline V gene. The CDR3 covers 16 residues. V was pared by 5 bases and J by 7 bases, with 21 bases between. The CDR3 spells CASSRRVRGPGNEQFF. The CDR3 region has the DNA TGTGCCAGCAGCCGTAGGGTGCGAGGGCCGGGGAATGAGCAGTTCTTC.

CDR3 bases: TGTGCCAGCAGCCAGCGGACAGGGGGCCCTCGGGAGCAGTACTTC. It translates to CASSQRTGGPREQYF. This chain uses TRBV7-2 with TRBJ2-7; 11 bases map to TRBD1. Germline lookup yields CDR1 SGHTA and CDR2 FQGNSA. The trim removed 5 bases at V and 7 bases at J, leaving 10 bases unmatched. The CDR3 length is 15 residues.